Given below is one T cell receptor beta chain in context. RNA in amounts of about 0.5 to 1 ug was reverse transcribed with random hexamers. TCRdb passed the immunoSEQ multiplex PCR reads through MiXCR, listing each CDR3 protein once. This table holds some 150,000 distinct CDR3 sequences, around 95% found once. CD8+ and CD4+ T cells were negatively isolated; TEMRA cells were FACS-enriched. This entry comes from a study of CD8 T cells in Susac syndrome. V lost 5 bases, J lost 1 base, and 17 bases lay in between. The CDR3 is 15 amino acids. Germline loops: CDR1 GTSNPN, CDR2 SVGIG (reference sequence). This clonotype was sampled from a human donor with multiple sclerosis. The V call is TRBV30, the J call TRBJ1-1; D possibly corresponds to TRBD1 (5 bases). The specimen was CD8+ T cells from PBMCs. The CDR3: CAWAPWGSGNTEAFF. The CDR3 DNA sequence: TGTGCCTGGGCACCTTGGGGGAGTGGGAACACTGAAGCTTTCTTT.